A single sample gave rise to the 27 T cell receptor beta chains below, sequenced in a study of T cells in women clearing cervical HPV infection. The table came from immunoSEQ multiplex PCR; TCRdb's copy has only in-frame clones and leaves some out. Its table records tens of thousands of clones. Sequenced sample: blood buffy coat. These receptor sequences come from a woman aged 18-69 years with a cervical HPV16 infection that either progressed to CIN3+ or cleared (not recorded which).

About this clone itself: The read terminates 3 residues before the CDR3 end, so the remaining end is supplied by the germline J gene. The J gene is TRBJ2-6, the V gene TRBV30; tentative D call: TRBD1 (5 bases). This CDR3 contains 16 residues. Germline V gene lookup returns CDR1 GTSNPN and CDR2 SVGIG (reference sequence). V was trimmed by 0 bases and J by 1 base, leaving 10 bases between them. This CDR3 reads CAWSVGHTSGANVLTF. The CDR3 bases that were read are TGTGCCTGGAGTGTTGGACATACTTCTGGGGCCAACGTC.

This clone registers medium-sized by frequency. The read finishes 3 residues shy of the CDR3 end, and the germline J gene is used to complete it. The rearrangement joins TRBV6-1 to TRBJ2-5; 8 positions agree with TRBD2. The CDR3 spans 15 residues. The germline CDR1 and CDR2 sequences are MNHNS and SASEGT. With 1 base clipped from V and 2 bases from J, the junction kept 3 bases outside the gene matches. The CDR3 here is CASSEVAGTQETQYF. The covered CDR3 bases are TGTGCCAGCAGTGAAGTAGCGGGGACACAAGAGACC.

Of note for this clone: The CDR3 goes on 3 residues after the read ends, and that part is filled in from the germline J gene. This chain joins TRBV7-2 and TRBJ1-6, with TRBD1 as a possible D gene (5 bases). From germline, CDR1 is SGHTA and CDR2 FQGNSA. V lost 7 bases and J 11 bases, leaving 18 bases between the germline ends. The CDR3 sequence is 14 residues long. The CDR3 spells CASIPRGARTPLHF. The CDR3 DNA, read in part, is TGTGCCAGCATCCCGCGTGGGGCCCGGACACCC.

This CDR3 reads CASSLEQGNSPLHF. The DNA read from the CDR3 is TGCGCCAGCAGCTTGGAACAGGGAAATTCACCC. The rearrangement links TRBV5-1 to TRBJ1-6; possible D gene TRBD1, 6 bases. The read stops 3 residues short of the end of the CDR3; the missing end is completed from the germline J gene. Deletions cut 0 bases from V and 7 bases from J, with 8 bases between. Germline V gene data show CDR1 as SGHRS and CDR2 as YFSETQ. CDR3 length: 14 residues.

Points on this clone: The read terminates 3 residues ahead of where the CDR3 ends, so the germline J gene completes it. V gene TRBV2 combines with J gene TRBJ1-1; unclear D gene. The CDR3 is 11 amino acids. V shed 8 bases and J shed 1 base, with 5 bases lying between them. Germline V gene sequence: CDR1 SNHLY, CDR2 FYNNEI. The CDR3 protein is CASQGNTEAFF. Partial CDR3 DNA: TGTGCCAGCCAAGGGAACACTGAA.

As to this clone: The read gets to within 3 residues of the CDR3 end, and the germline J gene fills in the rest. The chain carries TRBV19 and TRBJ1-1; the match to TRBD1 covers 8 bases. V was clipped by 2 bases and J by 1 base; unmatched bases: 6. The CDR3 is 16 amino acids. In germline, CDR1 is LNHDA, CDR2 SQIVND (reference sequence). The chain's CDR3 is CASSINRQGWNTEAFF. The sequenced CDR3 bases are TGTGCCAGTAGTATAAACAGACAGGGGTGGAACACTGAA.

As concerns this clone: From the germline J gene comes the end of the CDR3, since the read stops 3 residues before it. The sample carries other DNA sequences with the same CDR3. The chain carries TRBV18 and TRBJ2-2, with a tentative D call TRBD1 (6 bases). The CDR3 length is 15 residues. Germline V CDR1 and CDR2: KGHSH, LQKENI. The CDR3 sequence: CASSREQGYDEKLFF. CDR3 DNA, as far as it was read: TGTGCCAGCTCCCGAGAACAGGGTTACGATGAAAAG.

In regard to this clone: The CDR3 end lies 3 residues beyond the end of the read and is filled in from the germline J gene. This chain joins TRBV2 and TRBJ2-2; 7 bases are shared with TRBD1. CDR1 is SNHLY and CDR2 is FYNNEI in the germline V gene. CDR3 length: 14 residues. The CDR3 protein is CASSRDRSNEKLFF. The covered CDR3 bases are TGTGCCAGCAGTCGGGACAGATCTAATGAAAAG. Supplemented by reference TRBV2 and TRBJ2-2, the full variable domain reads EPEVTQTPSHQVTQMGQEVILRCVPISNHLYFYWYRQILGQKVEFLVSFYNNEISEKSEIFDDQFSVERPDGSNFTLKIRSTKLEDSAMYFCASSRDRSNEKLFFGEGSRLTVL.

Remarks on this clone: An end of the junction differs from the germline gene, which may be a read error. The read ends 3 residues shy of where the CDR3 ends; the end is completed using the germline J gene. Different DNA sequences within this sample yield the same CDR3. The rearrangement uses TRBV7-8 and TRBJ1-3; 8 nucleotides line up with TRBD1. Germline V gene data show CDR1 as SGHVS and CDR2 as FQNEAQ. The CDR3 spans 16 residues. Incomplete CDR3 DNA: TGTGCCAGCAGCGCCCGACAGGGGAACTCTGGAAACACA. Translating gives CASSARQGNSGNT. The complete CDR3 protein is CASSARQGNSGNTIYF.

As concerns this clone: The read is 3 residues too short to cover the CDR3 end, so that end is filled in from the germline J gene. The chain combines TRBV19 with TRBJ2-1, with D possibly TRBD2 on 6 matching bases. This CDR3 region has 15 residues. V lost 5 bases, J lost 2 bases, and 13 bases lay in between. The V gene's germline CDR1 is LNHDA and CDR2 SQIVND (reference sequence). The CDR3 DNA, read in part, is TGTGCCAGTAGTCCAACCCAGCGGGCCTACAATGAG. It specifies CASSPTQRAYNE. The whole CDR3 sequence is CASSPTQRAYNEQFF. The full variable domain, with the rest looked up from reference TRBV19 and TRBJ2-1, is DGGITQSPKYLFRKEGQNVTLSCEQNLNHDAMYWYRQDPGQGLRLIYYSQIVNDFQKGDIAEGYSVSREKKESFPLTVTSAQKNPTAFYLCASSPTQRAYNEQFFGPGTRLTVL.

Concerning this clone: The observed sequence ends 3 residues before the CDR3 terminus, with the missing tail filled in from the germline J gene. The chain links TRBV13 to TRBJ1-4; 8 nucleotides line up with TRBD1. Germline trimming cut 6 bases from V and 6 bases from J; bases unmatched to any gene: 9. CDR1 and CDR2 from the germline V gene are PRHDT and FYEKMQ (reference sequence). This CDR3 comprises 15 residues. Incomplete CDR3 DNA: TGTGCCAGCAGTAAGAAGGGGACAGGTGATGAAAAA. Translation: CASSKKGTGDEK. The complete CDR3 protein is CASSKKGTGDEKLFF.

Concerning this clone itself: The sequence runs out 3 residues before the end of the CDR3; the remainder is reconstructed from the germline J gene. The chain joins TRBV7-9 to TRBJ1-2; 8 nucleotides line up with TRBD1. This CDR3 has 15 amino acids. Germline CDR1 SEHNR, CDR2 FQNEAQ (reference sequence). J was trimmed by 5 bases and V by 1 base; bases with no gene match: 6. The CDR3 DNA, read in part, is TGTGCCAGCAGCTTAGGGACAGGGTCTTTATATGGC. Its translation: CASSLGTGSLYG. The whole CDR3 sequence reads CASSLGTGSLYGYTF.

About this clone: The read ends 3 residues shy of where the CDR3 ends; the end is completed using the germline J gene. This chain joins TRBV6-2 or TRBV6-3 and TRBJ1-2; a possible D gene is TRBD1 (5 bases). CDR3 length: 15 amino acids. From germline, CDR1 is MNHEY and CDR2 SVGEGT. Trimming cost V 6 bases and J 6 bases, with 20 bases left between them. Incomplete CDR3 DNA: TGTGCCAGCAGACTTACCCAGGGAATCCTCGATGGC. Translated, it gives CASRLTQGILDG. The complete CDR3 protein is CASRLTQGILDGYTF.

In the case of this clone: Read coverage stops 3 residues before the CDR3 terminus; the germline J gene supplies the remainder. This chain uses TRBV30 with TRBJ2-6; possibly TRBD1 for D (6 bases). This CDR3 spans 16 amino acids. V lost 7 bases to trimming and J lost 4 bases, with 20 bases between them. Germline V CDR1 and CDR2: GTSNPN, SVGIG (reference sequence). The CDR3 reads CALNNFPGAGANVLTF. The DNA read from the CDR3 is TGTGCCTTAAACAATTTTCCAGGGGCCGGGGCCAACGTC. The full variable domain, rest sourced from reference TRBV30 and TRBJ2-6, is SQTIHQWPATLVQPVGSPLSLECTVEGTSNPNLYWYRQAAGRGLQLLFYSVGIGQISSEVPQNLSASRPQDRQFILSSKKLLLSDSGFYLCALNNFPGAGANVLTFGAGSRLTVL.

This clone is labeled medium-sized based on frequency. The read ends 3 residues early relative to the CDR3; the germline J gene fills the gap. The V gene is TRBV6-1, the J gene TRBJ2-5; 7 bases align to TRBD1. Germline V CDR1 and CDR2: MNHNS, SASEGT. The J segment lost 2 bases and the V segment lost 0 bases, leaving 3 bases of the junction unmatched. This CDR3 contains 15 residues. CDR3 DNA (partial): TGTGCCAGCAGTGAAGCCTCGGGACAGCAAGAGACC. Translated, it gives CASSEASGQQET. The CDR3 in its entirety is CASSEASGQQETQYF.

Concerning this clone: The read terminates 3 residues before the CDR3 end, so the remaining end is supplied by the germline J gene. V gene TRBV9 combines with J gene TRBJ1-2; D is undetermined. V shed 0 bases and J shed 1 base, with 4 bases lying between them. This CDR3 spans 13 amino acids. CDR1 is SGDLS, CDR2 YYNGEE, per germline. CDR3 amino acids: CASSVEVNYGYTF. The covered CDR3 bases are TGTGCCAGCAGCGTAGAGGTTAACTATGGC.

With regard to this clone: The CDR3 end lies 3 residues beyond the end of the read and is filled in from the germline J gene. The rearrangement uses TRBV4-2 and TRBJ1-1, with 7 positions matching TRBD1. The CDR3 covers 18 residues. The V segment lost 4 bases and the J segment 1 base; nucleotides outside the gene matches: 15. Germline values: CDR1 LGHNA, CDR2 YNFKEQ. The part of the CDR3 DNA that was read is TGTGCCAGCAGCCCTTCTCGACAGGGAATTATGACGAACACTGAA. As protein: CASSPSRQGIMTNTE. The whole CDR3 protein reads CASSPSRQGIMTNTEAFF.

To note about this clone: The read is 3 residues too short to cover the CDR3 end, so that end is filled in from the germline J gene. This chain connects TRBV7-3 to TRBJ2-3; D gene unclear. Trimming left V 2 bases short and J 5 bases short, with 11 bases between. The CDR3 has 14 residues. Germline CDR1 SGHTA, CDR2 FQGTGA. CDR3: CASSLSYVGDTQYF. Incomplete CDR3 DNA: TGTGCCAGCAGCTTATCCTACGTTGGAGATACG.

On this clone: Coverage ceases 3 residues before the CDR3 finishes, and the germline J gene fills in the end. J is TRBJ1-1 and V is TRBV2; perhaps TRBD1 as D (6 bases). Trimming cost V 3 bases and J 2 bases, with 16 bases left between them. CDR1 and CDR2 from the germline V gene are SNHLY and FYNNEI. This CDR3 region has 16 residues. The CDR3 sequence: CASSDTTGHRNTEAFF. The sequenced part of the CDR3 DNA is TGTGCCAGCAGTGACACCACGGGACACCGCAACACTGAA. The whole variable domain, filled in from reference TRBV2 and TRBJ1-1, reads EPEVTQTPSHQVTQMGQEVILRCVPISNHLYFYWYRQILGQKVEFLVSFYNNEISEKSEIFDDQFSVERPDGSNFTLKIRSTKLEDSAMYFCASSDTTGHRNTEAFFGQGTRLTVV.

Points on this clone: The CDR3 goes on 3 residues after the read ends, and that part is filled in from the germline J gene. The genes are TRBV7-9 and TRBJ1-5; D unresolved. Trimming shortened V by 5 bases and J by 4 bases, and 6 bases separated the two germline ends. The CDR3 is made up of 12 amino acids. CDR1 and CDR2 from the germline V gene are SEHNR and FQNEAQ (reference sequence). The CDR3 here is CASSHQNQPQHF. CDR3 DNA, as far as it was read: TGTGCCAGCAGCCATCAGAATCAGCCC.

Turning to this clone: The CDR3 end lies 3 residues beyond the end of the read and is filled in from the germline J gene. This chain joins TRBV19 and TRBJ2-3; 7 nucleotides match TRBD1. Germline lookup yields CDR1 LNHDA and CDR2 SQIVND (reference sequence). CDR3 length: 15 amino acids. Partial CDR3 DNA: TGTGCCAGTAGTATAGCTCAGGGGGACAAAGAGACG. Translated, it gives CASSIAQGDKET. The complete CDR3 protein is CASSIAQGDKETQYF.

Details on this clone: The read ends 3 residues before the CDR3 terminus; that terminus is restored from the germline J gene. The chain links TRBV6-1 to TRBJ2-1; the D gene is possibly TRBD2 (6 bases). Trimming shortened V by 3 bases and J by 6 bases, and 12 bases separated the two germline ends. Germline V gene data show CDR1 as MNHNS and CDR2 as SASEGT. The CDR3 extends over 14 amino acids. CDR3 DNA (partial): TGTGCCAGCAGTGACAACCGGAGGGGCAATGAG. This codes for CASSDNRRGNE. The complete CDR3 reads CASSDNRRGNEQFF.

Concerning this clone: The observed sequence ends 3 residues before the CDR3 terminus, with the missing tail filled in from the germline J gene. This chain uses TRBV7-9 with TRBJ1-4; a weak D match, TRBD1 (6 bases). The V and J ends lost 4 bases and 8 bases respectively, with 14 bases between them. Germline-derived CDR1 and CDR2 are SEHNR and FQNEAQ (reference sequence). The length of the CDR3 is 14 residues. The CDR3 reads CASSSAQGWEKLFF. The CDR3 DNA, read in part, is TGTGCCAGCAGCTCAGCACAGGGTTGGGAAAAA.

Worth noting for this clone: The read ends 3 residues shy of where the CDR3 ends; the end is completed using the germline J gene. The sample contains more than one DNA sequence encoding this CDR3. The rearrangement joins TRBV18 to TRBJ1-3, with D maybe TRBD1 (5 bases). The V gene's germline CDR1 is KGHSH and CDR2 LQKENI. V lost 4 bases and J lost 2, with 9 bases in between. CDR3 size: 14 residues. The CDR3 DNA, read in part, is TGTGCCAGCTCACAGGGACTTACTGGAAACACC. It yields the protein CASSQGLTGNT. The full CDR3 protein reads CASSQGLTGNTIYF. The full variable domain, with the rest looked up from reference TRBV18 and TRBJ1-3, is NAGVMQNPRHLVRRRGQEARLRCSPMKGHSHVYWYRQLPEEGLKFMVYLQKENIIDESGMPKERFSAEFPKEGPSILRIQQVVRGDSAAYFCASSQGLTGNTIYFGEGSWLTVV.

To note about this clone: Read sequence stops 3 residues before the CDR3 end, and the germline J gene provides the missing end. V and J are TRBV6-4 and TRBJ2-3; 8 bases fit TRBD1. The CDR3 covers 15 residues. The V segment lost 5 bases and the J segment 1 base; nucleotides outside the gene matches: 5. Looked up from germline, CDR1 is MRHNA and CDR2 is SNTAGT. Partial CDR3 DNA: TGTGCCAGCAGTCCTTCGACAGGGGGCACAGATACG. Its protein product is CASSPSTGGTDT. The CDR3 in full is CASSPSTGGTDTQYF.

Concerning this clone: The DNA ends 3 residues before the CDR3 does, and the rest of the CDR3 is filled in from the germline J gene. In the same sample, other DNA sequences code for this CDR3. This sequence joins TRBV30 and TRBJ1-3; unclear D gene. The CDR3 contains 12 residues. Per the germline V gene, CDR1 is GTSNPN and CDR2 is SVGIG (reference sequence). The sequenced part of the CDR3 DNA is TGTGCCTGGAGTGGTTTTGAGGGTTCC. Translating it yields CAWSGFEGS. The whole CDR3 protein is CAWSGFEGSIYF.

Of note for this clone: The CDR3 goes on 3 residues after the read ends, and that part is filled in from the germline J gene. V usage is TRBV5-4 and J usage is TRBJ1-1, with a weak D call TRBD1 (6 bases). CDR1 is SGHNT and CDR2 is YYREEE in the germline V gene (reference sequence). V lost 4 bases, J lost 2 bases, and 15 bases lay in between. The length of the CDR3 is 15 residues. The sequenced part of the CDR3 DNA is TGTGCCAGCAGCCAGGACAGCATTCTAAACACTGAA. Protein sequence: CASSQDSILNTE. The CDR3 reads in full as CASSQDSILNTEAFF.